The rows below give T cell receptor beta chains drawn from one sample of a study of vaccination and CD4 T cells after COVID-19. TCRdb re-derived calls from the PCR reads in MiXCR, one entry per CDR3 protein. Of about 25,000 distinct CDR3 sequences in the sample, roughly 29% were seen once. Their antigens are not known. The sample in question was CD4+ T cells from blood, cultured in vitro, obtained about 7 months after SARS-CoV-2 vaccination. The source is a human donor who had recovered from COVID-19. Both conserved end residues are part of each CDR3. D genes are given only for firm matches. Clone size is shown for a subset of rows, as once, few, many or a class of expanded clone.

CDR3 DNA | CDR3 protein | J gene | clone size | V gene | D gene
TGTGCCAGCAGCTTATACGTCCGTTGGGCTCACAATGAGCAGTTCTTC | CASSLYVRWAHNEQFF | TRBJ2-1 | large | TRBV7-8 | -
TGTGCCAGCAGTTTAGCAGGGGGAAGGCAGTACTTC | CASSLAGGRQYF | TRBJ2-7 | - | TRBV12-3/TRBV12-4 | -
TGCAGCGTTGGTCTTGGGGGCGAGCAGTACTTC | CSVGLGGEQYF | TRBJ2-7 | - | TRBV29-1 | -
TGTGCCAGCAGTACAAGACTAGCCGAATCCTACAATGAGCAGTTCTTC | CASSTRLAESYNEQFF | TRBJ2-1 | - | TRBV6-2/TRBV6-3 | TRBD2
TGCAGTGCTAGAGATATGAGCTATAGCAATCAGCCCCAGCATTTT | CSARDMSYSNQPQHF | TRBJ1-5 | few | TRBV20-1 | -
TGTGCCAGCAGTCGAGGGGAGTTTAGGGGGTACGAGCAGTACTTC | CASSRGEFRGYEQYF | TRBJ2-7 | - | TRBV6-1 | -
TGTGCCAGCAGCGTAGGTGGGAGGTCTCTAAATGAGCAGTTCTTC | CASSVGGRSLNEQFF | TRBJ2-1 | few | TRBV9 | -
TGTGCCAGCAGCTCGGGACTAGGGGGGACCGGGGAGCTGTTTTTT | CASSSGLGGTGELFF | TRBJ2-2 | - | TRBV7-9 | TRBD2
TGTGCCAGTAGTATTTCGGGGGTCGGCTCCTACGAGCAGTACTTC | CASSISGVGSYEQYF | TRBJ2-7 | - | TRBV19 | -
TGCAGTGGCCGTTCGAACTCTGGAAACACCATATATTTT | CSGRSNSGNTIYF | TRBJ1-3 | - | TRBV20-1 | -
TGTGCCAGCAACCGAGGAGACAATGAGCAGTTCTTC | CASNRGDNEQFF | TRBJ2-1 | - | TRBV7-9 | -
TGCAGTGCTAGAGGGGGACTAGCGGACAATGAGCAGTTCTTC | CSARGGLADNEQFF | TRBJ2-1 | - | TRBV20-1 | TRBD2
TGCAGTGCTATAAAGGTTTACGAGACCCAGTACTTC | CSAIKVYETQYF | TRBJ2-5 | - | TRBV20-1 | -
TGTGCCACCAGTGAGGGGTCGTTGGAGCAGTACTTC | CATSEGSLEQYF | TRBJ2-7 | - | TRBV24-1 | -
TGTGCCAGCAGGGGCCCTAAATCGGTAACCTACGAGCAGTACTTC | CASRGPKSVTYEQYF | TRBJ2-7 | few | TRBV6-1 | -
TGCAGTGCTCCTAGGGCTATGGGATACAATGAGCAGTTCTTC | CSAPRAMGYNEQFF | TRBJ2-1 | few | TRBV20-1 | -
TGTGCCAGCAGTCGGGAGACAGGGAGGGAGACCCAGTACTTC | CASSRETGRETQYF | TRBJ2-5 | few | TRBV27 | -
TGTGCCAGCAGCAGGACGGGACTAGCGGGAGGATATGAGCAGTTCTTC | CASSRTGLAGGYEQFF | TRBJ2-1 | few | TRBV7-2 | TRBD2
TGTGCCAGCAGTGAAGGAGGTGTAGTAACCTACGAGCAGTACTTC | CASSEGGVVTYEQYF | TRBJ2-7 | - | TRBV6-1 | -